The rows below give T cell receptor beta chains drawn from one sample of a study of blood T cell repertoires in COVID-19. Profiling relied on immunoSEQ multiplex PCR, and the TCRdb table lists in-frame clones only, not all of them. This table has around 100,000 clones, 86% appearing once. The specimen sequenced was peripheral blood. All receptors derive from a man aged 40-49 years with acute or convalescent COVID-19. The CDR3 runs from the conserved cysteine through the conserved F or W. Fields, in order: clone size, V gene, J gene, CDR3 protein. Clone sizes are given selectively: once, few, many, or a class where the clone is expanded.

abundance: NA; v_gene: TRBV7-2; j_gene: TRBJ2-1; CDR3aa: CASSLERGYYNEQFF
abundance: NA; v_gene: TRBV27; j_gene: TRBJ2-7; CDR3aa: CASKPARDRVGEQYF
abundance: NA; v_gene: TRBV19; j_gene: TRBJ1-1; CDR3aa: CASSIGIAVNTEAFF
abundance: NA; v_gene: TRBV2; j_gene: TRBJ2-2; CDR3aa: CASSEQGTGELFF
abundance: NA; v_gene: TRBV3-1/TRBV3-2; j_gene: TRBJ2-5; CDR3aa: CASSQEMGDRGTQETQYF
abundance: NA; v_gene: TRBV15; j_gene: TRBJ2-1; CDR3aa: CATSRGSSGSYNEQFF
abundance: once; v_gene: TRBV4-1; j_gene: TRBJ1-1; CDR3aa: CASSHSDRGDTEAFF
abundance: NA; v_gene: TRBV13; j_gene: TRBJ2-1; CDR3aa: CASSLGPIAGDSYNEQFF
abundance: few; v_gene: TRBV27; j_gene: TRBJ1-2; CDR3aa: CASSPETGMGYGYTF
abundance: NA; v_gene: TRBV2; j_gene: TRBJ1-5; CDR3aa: CATREGQGAVGNQPQHF
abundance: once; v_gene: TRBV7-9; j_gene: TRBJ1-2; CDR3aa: CASSLAQGIDYGYTF
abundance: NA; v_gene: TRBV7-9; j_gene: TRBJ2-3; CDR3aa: CASDSGGSTDTQYF
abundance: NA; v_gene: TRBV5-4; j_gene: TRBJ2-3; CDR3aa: CASSLDPAGRTDTQYF
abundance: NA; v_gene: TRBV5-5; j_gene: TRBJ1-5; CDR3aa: CASSPGTGGNQPQHF
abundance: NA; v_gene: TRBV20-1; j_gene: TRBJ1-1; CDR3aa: CSAGSGTEAFF
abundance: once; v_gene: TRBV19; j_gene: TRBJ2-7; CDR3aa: CASSPQGLYEQYF
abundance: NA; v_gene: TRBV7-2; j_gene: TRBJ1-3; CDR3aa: CASSLGQAYSGNTIYF
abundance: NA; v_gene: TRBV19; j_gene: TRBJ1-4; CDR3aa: CASSTGQATNEKLFF
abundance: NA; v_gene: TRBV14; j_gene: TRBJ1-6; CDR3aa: CASSQAQGATYNSPLHF
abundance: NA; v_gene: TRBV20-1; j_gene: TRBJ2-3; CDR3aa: CSARAGDTQYF
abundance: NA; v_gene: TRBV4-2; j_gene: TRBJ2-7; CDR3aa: CASSQGWGVYEQYF
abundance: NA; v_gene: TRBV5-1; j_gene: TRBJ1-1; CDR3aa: CASGDIVNTEAFF
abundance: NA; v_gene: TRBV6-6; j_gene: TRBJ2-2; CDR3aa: CASSYSGLNTGELFF
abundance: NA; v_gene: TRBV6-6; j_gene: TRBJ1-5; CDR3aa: CASSYRQGNQPQHF
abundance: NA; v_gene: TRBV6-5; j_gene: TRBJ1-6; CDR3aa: CASSVGGTLNSPLHF
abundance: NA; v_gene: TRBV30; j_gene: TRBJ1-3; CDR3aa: CALERGSGNTIYF
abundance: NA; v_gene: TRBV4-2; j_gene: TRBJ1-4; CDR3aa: CASSQDQGTTNEKLFF
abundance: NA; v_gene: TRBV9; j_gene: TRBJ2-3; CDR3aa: CASNDDRSGPDTQYF
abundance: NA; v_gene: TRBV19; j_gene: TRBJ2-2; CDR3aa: CASTALSGIGTGELFF
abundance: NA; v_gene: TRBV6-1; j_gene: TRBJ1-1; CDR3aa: CASSEETQTEAFF
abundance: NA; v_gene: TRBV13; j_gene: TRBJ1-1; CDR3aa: CASSRPGQGYSYTEAFF
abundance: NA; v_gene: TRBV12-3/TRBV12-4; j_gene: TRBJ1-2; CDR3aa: CASTQQGLFGYTF
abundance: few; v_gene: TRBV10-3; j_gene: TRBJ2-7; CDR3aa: CAISERVGLASSYEQYF
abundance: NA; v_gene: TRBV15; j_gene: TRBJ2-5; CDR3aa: CATSRPRREETQYF
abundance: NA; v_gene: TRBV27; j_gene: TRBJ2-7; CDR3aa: CASASGTAFYEQYF
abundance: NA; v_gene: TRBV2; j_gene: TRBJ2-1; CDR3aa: CASNQGLRNEQFF
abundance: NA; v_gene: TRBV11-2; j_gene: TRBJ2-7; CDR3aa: CASSLGAGGASSYEQYF
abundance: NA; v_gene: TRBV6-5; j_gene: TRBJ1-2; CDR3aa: CASSSPGEGPSGYTF
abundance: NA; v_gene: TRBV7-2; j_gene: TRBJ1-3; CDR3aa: CASSLGGDRGGNTIYF
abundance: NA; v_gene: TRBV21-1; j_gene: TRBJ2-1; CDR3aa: CASPKWAAANEQFF
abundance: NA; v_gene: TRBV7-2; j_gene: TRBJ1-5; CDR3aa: CASSLAGGNQPQHF
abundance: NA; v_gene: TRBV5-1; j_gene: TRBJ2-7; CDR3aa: CASSFQTTYEQYF
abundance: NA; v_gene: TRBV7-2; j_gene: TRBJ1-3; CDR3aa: CASSLSRAGNTIYF
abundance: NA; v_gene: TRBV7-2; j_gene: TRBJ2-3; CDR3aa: CASSPSGGGGSTDTQYF
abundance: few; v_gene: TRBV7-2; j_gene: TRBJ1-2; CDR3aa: CASSLVYGQGYGYTF